The 31 T cell receptor beta chains below all came from one sample that was sequenced in a study of neoadjuvant anti-PD-1 for oral cavity cancer. Generated by immunoSEQ multiplex PCR, the TCRdb table keeps only in-frame clones and is missing some. This table has roughly 67,000 clones, 65% to 85% appearing once. The starting material was PBMCs, obtained before nivolumab (anti-PD-1) treatment. The receptor source for this set is a person aged 35-79 years with oral cavity squamous cell carcinoma.

The rearrangement joins TRBV7-6 to TRBJ2-5; perhaps TRBD1 as D (5 bases). V gave up 5 bases and J gave up 2 bases, with 18 bases separating them. Germline V gene sequence: CDR1 SGHVS, CDR2 FNYEAQ. This CDR3 region has 16 residues. CDR3 in DNA: TGTGCCAGCAGCCTAGAATCAGGGTACAGGCAAGAGACCCAGTACTTC. Translating gives CASSLESGYRQETQYF.

V gene TRBV6-6 combines with J gene TRBJ1-1, with 11 bases fitting TRBD1. This CDR3 region has 15 residues. CDR1 is MNHNY and CDR2 is SVGAGI in the germline V gene (reference sequence). V trimming: 5 bases; J trimming: 4 bases; junction bases outside the gene matches: 6. The CDR3 DNA reads TGTGCCAGCAGTGGTGGACAGGGGGCTTTCACTGAAGCTTTCTTT. It translates to CASSGGQGAFTEAFF.

The chain recombines TRBV7-9 with TRBJ1-3; D is uncertain. The CDR3 consists of 19 residues. The germline V and J ends were trimmed by 3 bases and 0 bases, with 21 bases remaining between them. Germline CDR1 SEHNR, CDR2 FQNEAQ (reference sequence). The chain's CDR3 is CASSFFPRIASRSGNTIYF. The CDR3 DNA reads TGTGCCAGCAGCTTCTTCCCTAGAATCGCTTCTCGCTCTGGAAACACCATATATTTT.

V usage is TRBV2 and J usage is TRBJ1-2; D not resolved. V lost 3 bases, J lost 4 bases, and 6 bases lay in between. Germline values: CDR1 SNHLY, CDR2 FYNNEI. The CDR3 contains 12 residues. CDR3 protein: CASSDTVYGYTF. CDR3 DNA sequence: TGTGCCAGCAGTGATACGGTCTATGGCTACACCTTC.

This chain connects TRBV11-3 to TRBJ2-5, with TRBD2 identical over 12 bases. The V and J ends lost 3 bases and 5 bases, in that order; junction bases with no gene match: 7. Per the germline V gene, CDR1 is SGHNT and CDR2 is YENEEA. CDR3 length equals 16 residues. The CDR3 DNA reads as TGTGCCAGCAGCTTGACTAGCGGGGGTCTAGGCGAGACCCAGTACTTC. Its translation is CASSLTSGGLGETQYF.

This clone was seen only a few times. Other DNA sequences within the sample encode an identical CDR3. The rearrangement joins TRBV11-3 to TRBJ2-1, with a weak D call TRBD1 (7 bases). Germline CDR1 reads SGHNT; CDR2 reads YENEEA. The length of the CDR3 is 18 residues. V was cut by 0 bases and J by 0 bases, with 15 bases left in between. The CDR3 loop reads CASSLDQGGSGSYNEQFF. CDR3 nucleotides: TGTGCCAGCAGCTTAGATCAGGGGGGAAGCGGCTCCTACAATGAGCAGTTCTTC.

This clone has more than one count but fewer than ten. This chain connects TRBV7-9 to TRBJ1-2; maybe TRBD1 (5 bases). CDR3 length equals 14 residues. CDR1 is SEHNR, CDR2 FQNEAQ, per germline (reference sequence). Deletions cut 4 bases from V and 2 bases from J, with 11 bases between. CDR3 sequence: CASSSWGGNYGYTF. The CDR3, as DNA: TGTGCCAGCAGCTCCTGGGGGGGAAACTATGGCTACACCTTC.

The V call is TRBV6-5, the J call TRBJ1-2, with a possible D match to TRBD1 (5 bases). Germline V gives CDR1 MNHEY, CDR2 SVGAGI. V gave up 5 bases and J gave up 3 bases, with 16 bases separating them. The length of the CDR3 is 15 residues. The CDR3 DNA follows: TGTGCCAGCAGTCCCAGACAGTCAAACTACTATGGCTACACCTTC. Encoded protein: CASSPRQSNYYGYTF.

The genes are TRBV21-1 and TRBJ2-5; the table gives TRBD2 as D, unverified against the DNA. TRBV21-1 is flagged as a pseudogene. The CDR3 is 15 residues long. For the CDR3, the DNA is TGTGCCAGCAGCACGAGGACTAGCGGCCAAGAGACCCAGTACTTC. As protein: CASSTRTSGQETQYF.

The CDR3 region is CASSLVKGRGETQYF. DNA of the CDR3: TGTGCCAGCAGCTTAGTGAAAGGCCGGGGAGAGACCCAGTACTTC. The chain uses TRBV7-2 and TRBJ2-5, with TRBD2 as a possible D gene (5 bases). CDR1 and CDR2 from the germline V gene are SGHTA and FQGNSA. The CDR3 length is 15 residues. V was pared by 1 base and J by 4 bases, with 13 bases between.

This chain links TRBV13 with TRBJ2-7; D remains ambiguous. Per the germline V gene, CDR1 is PRHDT and CDR2 is FYEKMQ (reference sequence). CDR3 length equals 16 residues. Trimming stripped 0 bases from V and 4 bases from J, with 16 bases between. The CDR3 sequence is CASSLGAGDLSYEQYF. The CDR3, as DNA: TGTGCCAGCAGCTTAGGCGCTGGGGATTTAAGTTACGAGCAGTACTTC.

This sequence joins TRBV5-4 and TRBJ2-3; tentatively, D is TRBD1 (6 bases). The CDR3 has 12 residues. V lost 3 bases and J 10 bases, leaving 12 bases between the germline ends. From germline, CDR1 is SGHNT and CDR2 YYREEE (reference sequence). CDR3 amino acids: CASSYVGGAQYF. The CDR3 bases are TGTGCCAGCAGCTACGTAGGGGGAGCGCAGTATTTT.

The rearrangement links TRBV28 to TRBJ1-5; D call uncertain. V was shortened by 6 bases and J by 1 base, with 16 bases between the two germline ends. Germline-derived CDR1 and CDR2 are MDHEN and SYDVKM. The CDR3 contains 16 residues. CDR3 DNA sequence: TGTGCCAGCAGCCCGCCGAAGGGAGAAAGCAATCAGCCCCAGCATTTT. Its translation is CASSPPKGESNQPQHF.

This clone was picked up one time. The chain is built from TRBV6-5 and TRBJ1-2; TRBD1 agrees at 9 bases. Germline trimming cut 3 bases from V and 8 bases from J; bases unmatched to any gene: 10. The CDR3 consists of 15 residues. The germline gives CDR1 MNHEY, CDR2 SVGAGI. CDR3 bases: TGTGCCAGCAGTTATGGACAGGGGCTAGTCATGGGCTACACCTTC. This encodes CASSYGQGLVMGYTF.

The V call is TRBV4-1, the J call TRBJ2-2, with D maybe TRBD2 (6 bases). CDR1 is MGHRA, CDR2 YSYEKL, per germline. The CDR3 extends over 16 amino acids. Deletions cut 4 bases from V and 5 bases from J, with 17 bases between. The CDR3 DNA reads as TGCGCCAGCAGCCCGGGACTCCTAGCCCAAACCGGGGAGCTGTTTTTT. This encodes CASSPGLLAQTGELFF.

The chain recombines TRBV25-1 with TRBJ2-2, with TRBD1 matching over 7 bases. V shed 5 bases, J shed 3 bases, and the junction held 3 bases outside the gene matches. Germline assignment: CDR1 MGHDK and CDR2 SYGVNS. The CDR3 spans 14 residues. The CDR3 bases are TGTGCCAGCAGTTGGGGACAGCACACCGGGGAGCTGTTTTTT. Its protein product is CASSWGQHTGELFF.

This chain joins TRBV4-1 and TRBJ1-5; TRBD1 is a possible D gene (5 bases). CDR1 MGHRA and CDR2 YSYEKL come from the germline V gene. The CDR3 totals 16 residues. With 0 bases removed from V and 2 bases from J, the gap between germline ends came to 11 bases. The CDR3 DNA reads as TGCGCCAGCAGCCAAGATTCCGGGGGTGGCAATCAGCCCCAGCATTTT. It codes for CASSQDSGGGNQPQHF.

Here the CDR3 reads CASSRFGLGGYTF. The CDR3 DNA sequence: TGTGCCAGCAGTAGATTCGGGTTGGGTGGCTACACCTTC. The chain links TRBV27 to TRBJ1-2; D gene ambiguous. With 5 bases removed from V and 7 bases from J, the gap between germline ends came to 14 bases. Germline V CDR1 and CDR2: MNHEY, SMNVEV (reference sequence). The CDR3 extends over 13 amino acids.

This chain joins TRBV10-1 and TRBJ2-1; 16 nucleotides line up with TRBD2. CDR1 is WNHNN and CDR2 is SYGVQD in the germline V gene (reference sequence). The V gene end was trimmed by 6 bases and the J gene end by 10 bases; junction bases not matched to a gene: 6. The CDR3 is 15 amino acids. CDR3 coding DNA: TGCGCCAGCAGCGCCGGGACTAGCGGGAGGGGAGAGCAGTTCTTC. Translation: CASSAGTSGRGEQFF.

V and J are TRBV9 and TRBJ1-1; the D is unclear. V shed 3 bases and J shed 1 base, with 7 bases lying between them. The CDR3 length is 13 residues. Per the germline V gene, CDR1 is SGDLS and CDR2 is YYNGEE. The CDR3 loop is CASSEAGNTEAFF. In DNA form, the CDR3 reads TGTGCCAGCAGCGAGGCGGGGAACACTGAAGCTTTCTTT. The variable domain in full, with the rest retrieved from reference TRBV9 and TRBJ1-1, is DSGVTQTPKHLITATGQRVTLRCSPRSGDLSVYWYQQSLDQGLQFLIQYYNGEERAKGNILERFSAQQFPDLHSELNLSSLELGDSALYFCASSEAGNTEAFFGQGTRLTVV.

The chain combines TRBV7-9 with TRBJ2-7; tentatively, D is TRBD1 (6 bases). The CDR3 sequence is 15 residues long. Trimming removed 1 base from V and 7 bases from J, with 17 bases in between. Germline lookup yields CDR1 SEHNR and CDR2 FQNEAQ (reference sequence). The CDR3, as DNA: TGTGCCAGCAGCTTAGGGACAGCTAGTATATGGGAGCAGTACTTC. Translating it yields CASSLGTASIWEQYF.

The chain is built from TRBV29-1 and TRBJ2-2, with 7 bases fitting TRBD1. This CDR3 has 15 amino acids. Germline lookup yields CDR1 SQVTM and CDR2 ANQGSEA. The trim removed 6 bases at V and 4 bases at J, leaving 11 bases unmatched. The CDR3 protein is CSVDRQGLGTGELFF. The CDR3 region has the DNA TGCAGCGTCGATAGACAGGGATTGGGCACCGGGGAGCTGTTTTTT.

The chain has TRBV5-1 and TRBJ2-5, with TRBD2 matching over 7 bases. The V segment lost 0 bases and the J segment 3 bases; nucleotides outside the gene matches: 5. The germline V gene encodes CDR1 SGHRS and CDR2 YFSETQ. CDR3 length: 15 amino acids. The CDR3 is CASSLVAGPEETQYF. The CDR3 bases are TGCGCCAGCAGCTTGGTAGCGGGTCCGGAAGAGACCCAGTACTTC.

This rearrangement joins TRBV11-3 to TRBJ2-1; 7 bases map to TRBD1. The V and J ends lost 1 base and 4 bases, in that order; junction bases with no gene match: 13. The CDR3 contains 18 residues. Germline CDR1 reads SGHNT; CDR2 reads YENEEA. CDR3 loop: CASSLGDRLTVGYNEQFF. CDR3 DNA sequence: TGTGCCAGCAGCTTAGGGGACAGATTGACGGTGGGTTACAATGAGCAGTTCTTC.

The chain combines TRBV29-1 with TRBJ1-1; maybe TRBD1 (5 bases). Trimming took 5 bases from V and 1 from J, leaving 14 bases between them. Germline V gene data show CDR1 as SQVTM and CDR2 as ANQGSEA. The CDR3 loop spans 14 amino acids. The CDR3: CSVSGGVTNTEAFF. CDR3 DNA sequence: TGCAGCGTTTCCGGGGGGGTAACGAACACTGAAGCTTTCTTT.

This chain connects TRBV2 to TRBJ1-3; D ambiguous. This CDR3 is 14 amino acids long. The germline V gene encodes CDR1 SNHLY and CDR2 FYNNEI. Trimming cost V 4 bases and J 0 bases, with 7 bases left between them. CDR3 sequence (DNA): TGTGCCAGCAGTGTAGACAACTCTGGAAACACCATATATTTT. This sequence encodes CASSVDNSGNTIYF. The full variable domain, with the rest looked up from reference TRBV2 and TRBJ1-3, is EPEVTQTPSHQVTQMGQEVILRCVPISNHLYFYWYRQILGQKVEFLVSFYNNEISEKSEIFDDQFSVERPDGSNFTLKIRSTKLEDSAMYFCASSVDNSGNTIYFGEGSWLTVV.

This clone was seen more than once but under ten times. The V and J genes are TRBV6-1 and TRBJ1-2, with a tentative D call TRBD1 (5 bases). The CDR3 covers 14 residues. Germline CDR1 MNHNS, CDR2 SASEGT. The V end was cut by 2 bases, the J end by 4 bases, with 11 bases between. The CDR3 protein is CASSESGNLYGYTF. The DNA of the CDR3 is TGTGCCAGCAGTGAATCAGGGAACCTCTATGGCTACACCTTC.

The chain recombines TRBV2 with TRBJ1-1; D is ambiguous. The ends were cut back, 8 bases at V and 0 bases at J, with 13 bases in the middle. Germline loops: CDR1 SNHLY, CDR2 FYNNEI. The CDR3 sequence is 14 residues long. The CDR3 DNA reads TGTGCCAGCGCCCTCGGGAATTTGAACACTGAAGCTTTCTTT. It translates to CASALGNLNTEAFF.

The rearrangement joins TRBV2 to TRBJ2-7; TRBD1 matches at 11 bases. The V gene's germline CDR1 is SNHLY and CDR2 FYNNEI. V dropped 5 bases and J dropped 7; count of bases not matched to a gene: 7. This CDR3 comprises 14 residues. In DNA form, the CDR3 reads TGTGCCAGCAGTCGTGGACAGGGGGCAAGGGAGCAGTACTTC. This encodes CASSRGQGAREQYF.

The CDR3 sequence: CASYRGVGNTIYF. DNA for the CDR3: TGTGCCAGCTACAGGGGGGTTGGAAACACCATATATTTT. The J gene is TRBJ1-3, the V gene TRBV7-3, with 8 bases lining up with TRBD1. The CDR3 totals 13 residues. Germline loops: CDR1 SGHTA, CDR2 FQGTGA. The trim removed 8 bases at V and 3 bases at J, leaving 3 bases unmatched.

The CDR3 region has the DNA TGCGCCAGCAGCCTGAGGCTAGGTGATGGCTACACCTTC. As protein: CASSLRLGDGYTF. V is TRBV4-1 and J is TRBJ1-2; D unclear. Germline V gene lookup returns CDR1 MGHRA and CDR2 YSYEKL. There are 13 residues in the CDR3. Between the trimmed V and J ends, which lost 4 bases and 6 bases, there was a span of 12 bases.